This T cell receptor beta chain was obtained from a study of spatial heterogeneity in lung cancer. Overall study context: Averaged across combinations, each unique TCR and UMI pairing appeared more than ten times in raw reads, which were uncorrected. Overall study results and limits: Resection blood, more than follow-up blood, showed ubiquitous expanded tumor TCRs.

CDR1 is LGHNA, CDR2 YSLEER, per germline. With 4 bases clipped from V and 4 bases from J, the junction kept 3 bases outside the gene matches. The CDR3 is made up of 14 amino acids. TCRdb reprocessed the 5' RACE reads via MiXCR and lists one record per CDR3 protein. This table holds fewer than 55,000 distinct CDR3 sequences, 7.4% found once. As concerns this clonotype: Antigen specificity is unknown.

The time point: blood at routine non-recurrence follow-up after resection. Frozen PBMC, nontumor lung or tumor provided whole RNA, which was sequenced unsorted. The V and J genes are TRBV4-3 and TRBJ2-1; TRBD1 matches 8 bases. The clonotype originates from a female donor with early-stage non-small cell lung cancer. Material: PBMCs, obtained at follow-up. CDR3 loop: CASSPRDRYNEQFF. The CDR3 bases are TGCGCCAGCAGCCCCCGGGACAGGTACAATGAGCAGTTCTTC.